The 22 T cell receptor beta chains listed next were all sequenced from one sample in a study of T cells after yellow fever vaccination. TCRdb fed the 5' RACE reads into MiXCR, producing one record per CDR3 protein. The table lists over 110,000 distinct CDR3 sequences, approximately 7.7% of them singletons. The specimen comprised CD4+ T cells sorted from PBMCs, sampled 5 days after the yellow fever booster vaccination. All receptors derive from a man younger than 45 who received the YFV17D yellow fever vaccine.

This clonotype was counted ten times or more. CDR3 loop: CSARDPAGGSREQFF. CDR3 in DNA: TGCAGTGCTAGAGATCCCGCGGGAGGATCCCGTGAGCAGTTCTTC. The genes are TRBV20-1 and TRBJ2-1; TRBD2 agrees at 8 bases. CDR1 DFQATT and CDR2 SNEGSKA come from the germline V gene (reference sequence). This CDR3 comprises 15 residues. J lost 9 bases, V lost 0 bases, and 10 bases had no gene match.

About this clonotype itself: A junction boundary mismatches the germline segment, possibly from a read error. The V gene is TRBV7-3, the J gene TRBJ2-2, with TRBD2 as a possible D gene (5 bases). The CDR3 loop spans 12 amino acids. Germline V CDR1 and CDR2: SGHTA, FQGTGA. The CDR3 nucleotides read TGTGCCAGCTCGAGAGACACCGGGGAGCCGTTTTTT. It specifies CASSRDTGEPFF.

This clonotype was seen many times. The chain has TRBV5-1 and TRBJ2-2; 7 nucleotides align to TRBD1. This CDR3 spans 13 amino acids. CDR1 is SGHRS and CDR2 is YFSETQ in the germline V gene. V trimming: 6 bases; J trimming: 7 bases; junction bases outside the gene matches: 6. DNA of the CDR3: TGCGCCAGCAACTCACAGGGGAGCGGGGAGCTGTTTTTT. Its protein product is CASNSQGSGELFF.

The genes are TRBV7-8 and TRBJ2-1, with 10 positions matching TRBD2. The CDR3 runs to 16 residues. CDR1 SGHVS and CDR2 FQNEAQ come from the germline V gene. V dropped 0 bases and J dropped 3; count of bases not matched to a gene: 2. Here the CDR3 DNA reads TGTGCCAGCAGCTTAGCGGCTAGCGGGAGCTACAATGAGCAGTTCTTC. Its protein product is CASSLAASGSYNEQFF.

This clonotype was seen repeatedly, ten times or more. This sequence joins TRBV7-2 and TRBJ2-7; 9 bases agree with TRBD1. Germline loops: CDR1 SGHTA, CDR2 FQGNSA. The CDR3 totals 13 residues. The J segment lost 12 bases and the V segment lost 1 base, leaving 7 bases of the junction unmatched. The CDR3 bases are TGTGCCAGCAGCTTAGGGATCCGGGACAGGGTGTACTTC. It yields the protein CASSLGIRDRVYF.

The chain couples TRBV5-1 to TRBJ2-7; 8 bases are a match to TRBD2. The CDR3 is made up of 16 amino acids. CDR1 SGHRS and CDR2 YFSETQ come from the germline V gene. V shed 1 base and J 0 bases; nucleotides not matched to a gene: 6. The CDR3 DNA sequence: TGCGCCAGCAGCTTGAGCCTAGCGGGTAGCTCCTACGAGCAGTACTTC. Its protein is CASSLSLAGSSYEQYF.

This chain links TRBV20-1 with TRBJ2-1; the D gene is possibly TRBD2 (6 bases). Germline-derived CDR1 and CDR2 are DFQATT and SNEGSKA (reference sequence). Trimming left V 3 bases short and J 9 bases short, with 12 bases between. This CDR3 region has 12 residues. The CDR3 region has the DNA TGCAGTGCTAGCGCCCTGCGGGGTGAGCAGTTCTTC. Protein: CSASALRGEQFF.

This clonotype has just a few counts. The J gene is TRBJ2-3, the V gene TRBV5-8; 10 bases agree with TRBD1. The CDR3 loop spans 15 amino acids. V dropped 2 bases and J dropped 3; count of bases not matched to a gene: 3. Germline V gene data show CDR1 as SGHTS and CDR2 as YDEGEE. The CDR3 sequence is CASSFGTGATDTQYF. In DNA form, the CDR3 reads TGTGCCAGCAGCTTCGGGACAGGGGCTACAGATACGCAGTATTTT.

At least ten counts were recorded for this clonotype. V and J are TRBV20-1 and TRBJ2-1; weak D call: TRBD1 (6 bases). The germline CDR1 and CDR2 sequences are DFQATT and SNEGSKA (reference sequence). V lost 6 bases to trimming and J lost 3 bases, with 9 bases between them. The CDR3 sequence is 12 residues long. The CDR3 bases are TGCAGTGCCCTAGGGGGCTACAATGAGCAGTTCTTC. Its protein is CSALGGYNEQFF.

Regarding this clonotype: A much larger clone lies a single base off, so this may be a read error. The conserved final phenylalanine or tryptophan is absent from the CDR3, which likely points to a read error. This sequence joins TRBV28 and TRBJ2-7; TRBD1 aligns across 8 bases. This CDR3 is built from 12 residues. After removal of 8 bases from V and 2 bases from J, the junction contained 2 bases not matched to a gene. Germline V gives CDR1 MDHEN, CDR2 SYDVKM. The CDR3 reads CASDRGAYEQYI. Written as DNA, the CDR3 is TGTGCCAGCGACAGGGGAGCCTACGAGCAGTACATC.

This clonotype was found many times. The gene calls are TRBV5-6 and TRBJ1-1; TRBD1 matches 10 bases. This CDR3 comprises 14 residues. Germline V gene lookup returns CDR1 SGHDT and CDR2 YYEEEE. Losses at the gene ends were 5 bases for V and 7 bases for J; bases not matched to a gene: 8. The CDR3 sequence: CASRGGQGIREAFF. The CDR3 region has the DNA TGTGCCAGCAGGGGGGGACAGGGGATCCGTGAAGCTTTCTTT.

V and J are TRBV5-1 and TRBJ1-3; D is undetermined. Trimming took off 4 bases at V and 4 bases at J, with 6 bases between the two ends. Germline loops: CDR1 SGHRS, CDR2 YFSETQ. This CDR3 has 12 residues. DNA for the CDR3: TGCGCCAGCAGCCCCAGAGGAAACACCATATATTTT. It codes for CASSPRGNTIYF.

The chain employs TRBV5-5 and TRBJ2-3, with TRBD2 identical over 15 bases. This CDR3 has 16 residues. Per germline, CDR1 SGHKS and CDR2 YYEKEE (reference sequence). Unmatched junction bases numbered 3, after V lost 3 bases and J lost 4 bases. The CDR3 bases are TGTGCCAGCAGCTCGGGACTAGCGGGAGGTTCAGATACGCAGTATTTT. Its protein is CASSSGLAGGSDTQYF.

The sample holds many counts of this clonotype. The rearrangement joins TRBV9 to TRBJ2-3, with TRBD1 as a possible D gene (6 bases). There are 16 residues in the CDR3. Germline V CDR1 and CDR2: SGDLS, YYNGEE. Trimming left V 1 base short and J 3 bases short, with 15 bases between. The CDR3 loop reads CASSVKAGQGTDTQYF. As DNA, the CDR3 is TGTGCCAGCAGCGTAAAGGCGGGTCAGGGGACAGATACGCAGTATTTT.

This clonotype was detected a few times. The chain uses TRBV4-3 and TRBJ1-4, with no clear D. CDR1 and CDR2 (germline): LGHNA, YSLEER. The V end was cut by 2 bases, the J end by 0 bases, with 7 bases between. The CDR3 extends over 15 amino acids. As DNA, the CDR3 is TGCGCCAGCAGCCAACAATTTGCAACTAATGAAAAACTGTTTTTT. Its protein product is CASSQQFATNEKLFF.

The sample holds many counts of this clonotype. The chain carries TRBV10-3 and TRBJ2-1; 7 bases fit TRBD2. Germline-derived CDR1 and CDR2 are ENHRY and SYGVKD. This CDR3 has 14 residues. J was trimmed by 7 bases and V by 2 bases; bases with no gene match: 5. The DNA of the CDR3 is TGTGCCATCAGTGAGGCGGGAGTTAGGAATGAGCAGTTCTTC. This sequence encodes CAISEAGVRNEQFF.

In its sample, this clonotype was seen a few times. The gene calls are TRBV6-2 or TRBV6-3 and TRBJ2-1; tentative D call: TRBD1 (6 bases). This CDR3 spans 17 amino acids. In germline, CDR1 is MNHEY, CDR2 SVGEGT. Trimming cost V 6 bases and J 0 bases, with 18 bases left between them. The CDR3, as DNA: TGTGCCAGCAGAAATAACGAGGGGGTCCGCTCCTACAATGAGCAGTTCTTC. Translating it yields CASRNNEGVRSYNEQFF.

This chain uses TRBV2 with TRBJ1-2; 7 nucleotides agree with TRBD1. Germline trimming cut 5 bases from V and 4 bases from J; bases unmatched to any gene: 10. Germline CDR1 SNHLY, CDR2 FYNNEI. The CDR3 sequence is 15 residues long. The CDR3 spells CASSPGTEGFYGYTF. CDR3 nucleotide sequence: TGTGCCAGCAGTCCTGGGACAGAGGGTTTCTATGGCTACACCTTC.

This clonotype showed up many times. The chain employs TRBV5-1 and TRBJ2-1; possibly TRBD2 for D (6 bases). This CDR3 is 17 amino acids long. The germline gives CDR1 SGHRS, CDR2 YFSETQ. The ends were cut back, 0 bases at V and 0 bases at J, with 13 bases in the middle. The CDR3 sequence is CASSLDGGKGSYNEQFF. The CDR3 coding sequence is TGCGCCAGCAGCTTGGATGGCGGGAAGGGCTCCTACAATGAGCAGTTCTTC.

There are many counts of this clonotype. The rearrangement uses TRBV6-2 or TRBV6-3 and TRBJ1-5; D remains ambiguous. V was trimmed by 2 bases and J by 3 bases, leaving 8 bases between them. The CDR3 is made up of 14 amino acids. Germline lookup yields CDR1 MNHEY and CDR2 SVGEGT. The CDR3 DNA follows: TGTGCCAGCAGTTACGGCCGGGACAATCAGCCCCAGCATTTT. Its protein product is CASSYGRDNQPQHF.

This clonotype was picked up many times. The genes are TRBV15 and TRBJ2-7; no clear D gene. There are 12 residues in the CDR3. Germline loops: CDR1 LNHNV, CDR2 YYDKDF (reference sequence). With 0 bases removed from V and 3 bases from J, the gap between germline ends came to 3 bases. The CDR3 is CATSRDDYEQYF. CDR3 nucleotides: TGTGCCACCAGCAGAGATGACTACGAGCAGTACTTC. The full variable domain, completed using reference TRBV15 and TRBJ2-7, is DAMVIQNPRYQVTQFGKPVTLSCSQTLNHNVMYWYQQKSSQAPKLLFHYYDKDFNNEADTPDNFQSRRPNTSFCFLDIRSPGLGDTAMYLCATSRDDYEQYFGPGTRLTVT.

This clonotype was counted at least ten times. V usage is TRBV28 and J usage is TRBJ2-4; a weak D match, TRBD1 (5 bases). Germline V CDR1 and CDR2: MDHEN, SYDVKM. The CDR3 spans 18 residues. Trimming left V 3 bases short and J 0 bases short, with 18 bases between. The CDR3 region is CASSFGWWRQRAKNIQYF. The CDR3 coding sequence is TGTGCCAGCAGTTTTGGGTGGTGGAGACAGAGAGCCAAAAACATTCAGTACTTC.